The rows below give T cell receptor beta chains drawn from one sample of a study of T cell responses to AZD1222 COVID-19 vaccine. Clones were sequenced by immunoSEQ multiplex PCR, and TCRdb holds only the in-frame ones, with some missing. Here the sample spans about 190,000 clones, roughly 93% being singletons. The sample was peripheral blood, taken on day 0 of AZD1222 vaccination. Every receptor here comes from an adult in good health. The CDR3 runs from the conserved cysteine through the conserved F or W. D genes are given only for firm matches. Clone size is given for some rows only: seen once, a few or many times, or a class if the clone is expanded.

>-|TRBJ2-7|-|TRBV9
TGTGCCAGCAGCGTAGACTTGAGTCCTAGCGACGAGCAGTACTTC
CASSVDLSPSDEQYF
>TRBD1|TRBJ1-6|-|TRBV5-1
TGCGCCAGCAGCGCCGGGACAGGGCGTAATTCACCCCTCCACTTT
CASSAGTGRNSPLHF
>-|TRBJ2-7|-|TRBV19
TGTGCCAGTAGTCGCAGGGGCACCTACGAGCAGTACTTC
CASSRRGTYEQYF
>TRBD1|TRBJ1-5|-|TRBV28
TGTGCCAGCAGTTCTCAACGGGACAGGGGTCAGCCCCAGCATTTT
CASSSQRDRGQPQHF
>-|TRBJ1-2|-|TRBV28
TGTGCCAGCAGTTTAAGGGGGGAAGGCTACACCTTC
CASSLRGEGYTF
>TRBD1|TRBJ1-2|-|TRBV2
TGTGCCAGCACCAGGGGCAGGGGGGTCTATGGCTACACCTTC
CASTRGRGVYGYTF
>TRBD1|TRBJ1-5|-|TRBV10-2
TGCGCCAGCAGTATGGGACAGGGGGCTCAGCCCCAGCATTTT
CASSMGQGAQPQHF
>-|TRBJ2-7|-|TRBV5-1
TGCGCCAGCAGCTCCGGGACTCAAACCTACGAGCAGTACTTC
CASSSGTQTYEQYF
>TRBD1|TRBJ1-2|-|TRBV19
TGTGCCAGTAGTATGGGACAGGTACGCTATGGCTACACCTTC
CASSMGQVRYGYTF
>TRBD1|TRBJ1-6|-|TRBV9
TGTGCCAGCGGCCGGGACAGAGATTCACCCCTCCACTTT
CASGRDRDSPLHF
>-|TRBJ2-2|-|TRBV7-3
TGTGCCAGCAGCCCGACCCTCGGAGACACCGGGGAGCTGTTTTTT
CASSPTLGDTGELFF
>-|TRBJ1-1|-|TRBV10-2
TGCGCCACGTCATGGGACACTGAAGCTTTCTTT
CATSWDTEAFF
>TRBD1|TRBJ1-1|-|TRBV29-1
TGCAGCGCTGTCACAGGGGGCCCGAACACTGAAGCTTTCTTT
CSAVTGGPNTEAFF
>TRBD2|TRBJ2-1|-|TRBV5-1
TGCGCCAGCAGCACCTTAGCGGGAGGGGACAATGAGCAGTTCTTC
CASSTLAGGDNEQFF
>-|TRBJ2-7|-|TRBV6-5
TGTGCCAGCAGTTACTCGTTGGGTAACGAGCAGTACTTC
CASSYSLGNEQYF
>-|TRBJ2-2|-|TRBV12-3/TRBV12-4
TGTGCCAGCCAAGTCGGGACCGGGGAGCTGTTTTTT
CASQVGTGELFF
>-|TRBJ1-3|-|TRBV30
TGTGCCTGGAGTGTACCATCGTTCTCTGGAAACACCATATATTTT
CAWSVPSFSGNTIYF
>TRBD2|TRBJ2-1|-|TRBV11-3
TGTGCCAGCAGCCCCGGGACTAGCGGGAGCAATGAGCAGTTCTTC
CASSPGTSGSNEQFF
>-|TRBJ1-1|-|TRBV7-9
TGTGCCAGCAGCTTAATCGCTAGGGCTGAAGCTTTCTTT
CASSLIARAEAFF
>-|TRBJ1-4|-|TRBV6-5
TGTGCCAGCAGGGGTGGGGCAGGTGCTGAAAAACTGTTTTTT
CASRGGAGAEKLFF
>-|TRBJ2-7|-|TRBV6-1
TGTGCCAGCAGTGAGTCACAGACCTACGAGCAGTACTTC
CASSESQTYEQYF
>TRBD2|TRBJ2-7|-|TRBV6-1
TGTGCCAGCAGTGAACGCCCCCCTAGCGGGAGACTTTACGAGCAGTACTTC
CASSERPPSGRLYEQYF
>-|TRBJ2-3|-|TRBV5-1
TGCGCCAGCAGCTTGGCGGGGTTTAGCACAGATACGCAGTATTTT
CASSLAGFSTDTQYF
>TRBD1|TRBJ2-5|-|TRBV19
TGTGCCAGTACTCAGACAGGGGCTGGAGAGACCCAGTACTTC
CASTQTGAGETQYF
>-|TRBJ1-5|-|TRBV19
TGTGCCAGTAGTATAGACAGGGTTTTCCGACAGCCCCAGCATTTT
CASSIDRVFRQPQHF
>-|TRBJ2-7|-|TRBV7-2
TGTGCCAGCAGCTTAGGAGGGGTCAGGGGCGAGCAGTACTTC
CASSLGGVRGEQYF
>TRBD2|TRBJ2-1|-|TRBV11-2
TGTGCCAGCAGATCTAGCGGCAATGAGCAGTTCTTC
CASRSSGNEQFF
>-|TRBJ2-5|-|TRBV14
TGTGCCAGCAGCCAAGTGATGTCAGGGAGACAGACCCAGTACTTC
CASSQVMSGRQTQYF
>-|TRBJ1-4|-|TRBV15
TGTGCCACCAGCAGAGTTTCAAACCCAACTAATGAAAAACTGTTTTTT
CATSRVSNPTNEKLFF
>-|TRBJ1-2|-|TRBV5-6
TGTGCCAGCAGCTTGTCAGGGTATAACTATGGCTACACCTTC
CASSLSGYNYGYTF
>TRBD2|TRBJ2-1|-|TRBV2
TGTGCCAGCATAGCTAGCGGGAGGACGGGATACAATGAGCAGTTCTTC
CASIASGRTGYNEQFF
>-|TRBJ2-7|few|TRBV9
TGTGCCAGCAGCGCGGACACGGTCCCCTACGAGCAGTACTTC
CASSADTVPYEQYF
>TRBD2|TRBJ2-1|-|TRBV12-3/TRBV12-4
TGTGCCAGCAGTCCAAGCGGGAGGCGTCACTTCTTC
CASSPSGRRHFF
>-|TRBJ2-7|-|TRBV7-2
TGTGCCAGCACGCTCCTTGGGGCCTCCTACGAGCAGTACTTC
CASTLLGASYEQYF
>TRBD2|TRBJ2-2|-|TRBV3-1/TRBV3-2
TGTGCCAGCAGCCAGACTAGCGGGAGATACACCGGGGAGCTGTTTTTT
CASSQTSGRYTGELFF
>TRBD2|TRBJ2-1|-|TRBV7-9
TGTGCCAGCAGCGTTAGCGGGAGGGCCGATGAGCAGTTCTTC
CASSVSGRADEQFF
>TRBD2|TRBJ2-3|once|TRBV4-3
TGCGCCAGCAGCCAAGACTGGCCTAGCGGGGTATCAGATACGCAGTATTTT
CASSQDWPSGVSDTQYF
>-|TRBJ1-6|-|TRBV7-8
TGTGCCAGCAGCCCATCCTCGGACAGTTATTCACCCCTCCACTTT
CASSPSSDSYSPLHF
>-|TRBJ1-5|-|TRBV28
TGTGCCAGCAGTCGGTTTGCTCAGCCCCAGCATTTT
CASSRFAQPQHF
>-|TRBJ1-3|-|TRBV15
TGTGCCACCAGCAGTGTGTCAGGGGCTGGTGGAAACACCATATATTTT
CATSSVSGAGGNTIYF
>-|TRBJ2-1|-|TRBV21-1
TGTGCCAGCAGCAAAATAGCGGGAGTAAACAATGAGCAGTTCTTC
CASSKIAGVNNEQFF
>-|TRBJ1-1|-|TRBV19
TGTGCCAGTAGTATAACCAACGCGGGAGCTGAAGCTTTCTTT
CASSITNAGAEAFF
>-|TRBJ2-7|-|TRBV5-1
TGCGCCAGCAGCTTGGACTACTACGAGCAGTACTTC
CASSLDYYEQYF
>-|TRBJ1-2|-|TRBV9
TGTGCCAGCAGCGGCAGGTCTGAAGATGGCTACACCTTC
CASSGRSEDGYTF
>TRBD1|TRBJ1-5|once|TRBV27
TGTGCCAGCAGTTATTCGGACAGGGGGCCCGGTCAGCCCCAGCATTTT
CASSYSDRGPGQPQHF
>-|TRBJ2-5|-|TRBV25-1
TGTGCCAGCAGTGAATTGTGGGTTAGGGAGACCCAGTACTTC
CASSELWVRETQYF
>TRBD1|TRBJ1-2|-|TRBV19
TGTGCCAGTAGTCAGTCCGGGACAGTTTATGGCTACACCTTC
CASSQSGTVYGYTF